This T cell receptor beta chain came from a study of blood T cell repertoires in COVID-19. V dropped 3 bases and J dropped 0 bases, with 12 bases sitting between them. This CDR3 is 15 amino acids long. Per the germline V gene, CDR1 is SGDLS and CDR2 is YYNGEE. Data came from immunoSEQ multiplex PCR; TCRdb stores just in-frame clones and leaves some out. In the table there are around 200,000 clones, 65% to 90% of which are singletons. The sequencing sample was made of PBMCs or T cells enriched from blood (not recorded which). The rearrangement links TRBV9 to TRBJ1-1; the D gene is possibly TRBD1 (6 bases). This receptor was identified in a woman in her 30s who had been exposed to COVID-19. The CDR3 nucleotides are TGTGCCAGCAGCGCAGGGGAAAGAATGAACACTGAAGCTTTCTTT. Translating gives CASSAGERMNTEAFF.